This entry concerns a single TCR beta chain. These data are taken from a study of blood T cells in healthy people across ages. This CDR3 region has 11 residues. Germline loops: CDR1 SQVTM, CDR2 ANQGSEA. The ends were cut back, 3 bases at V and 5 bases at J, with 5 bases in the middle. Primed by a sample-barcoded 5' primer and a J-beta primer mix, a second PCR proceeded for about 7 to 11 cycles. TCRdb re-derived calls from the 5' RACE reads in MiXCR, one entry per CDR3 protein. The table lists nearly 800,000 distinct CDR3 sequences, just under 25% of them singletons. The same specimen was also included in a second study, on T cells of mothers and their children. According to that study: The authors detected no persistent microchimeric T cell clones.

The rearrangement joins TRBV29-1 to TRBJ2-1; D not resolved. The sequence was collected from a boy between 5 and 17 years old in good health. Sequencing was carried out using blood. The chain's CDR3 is CSVDPDNEQFF. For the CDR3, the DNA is TGCAGCGTTGACCCTGACAATGAGCAGTTCTTC.